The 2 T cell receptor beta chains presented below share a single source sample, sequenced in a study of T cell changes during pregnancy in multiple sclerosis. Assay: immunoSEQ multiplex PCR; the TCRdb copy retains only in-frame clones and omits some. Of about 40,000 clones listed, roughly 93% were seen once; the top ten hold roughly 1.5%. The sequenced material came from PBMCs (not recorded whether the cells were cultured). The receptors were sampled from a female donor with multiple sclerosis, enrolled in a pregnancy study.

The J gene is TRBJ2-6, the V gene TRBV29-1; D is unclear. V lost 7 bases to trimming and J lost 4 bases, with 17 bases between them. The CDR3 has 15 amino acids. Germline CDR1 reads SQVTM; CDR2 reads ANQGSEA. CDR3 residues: CSATAGDYGANVLTF. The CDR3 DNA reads TGCAGCGCTACGGCTGGGGATTACGGGGCCAACGTCCTGACTTTC.

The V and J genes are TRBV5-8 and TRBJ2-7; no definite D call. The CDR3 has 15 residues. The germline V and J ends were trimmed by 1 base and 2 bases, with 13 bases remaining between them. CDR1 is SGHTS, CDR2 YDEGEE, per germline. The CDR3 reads CASSLWLVYTYEQYF. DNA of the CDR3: TGTGCCAGCAGCTTGTGGCTAGTATATACCTACGAGCAGTACTTC.